Presented here are 31 T cell receptor beta chains from one specimen sequenced in a study of blood T cell repertoires in COVID-19. Here immunoSEQ multiplex PCR was the method, and the copy in TCRdb shows in-frame clones only, minus some. The table shows about 280,000 clones, with approximately 86% occurring only once. The sequenced sample was PBMCs or T cells enriched from blood (not recorded which). All receptors come from a woman aged 25-40 years who had recovered from COVID-19.

The genes are TRBV27 and TRBJ1-5; 7 bases fit TRBD1. The CDR3 runs 14 residues. Losses at the gene ends were 4 bases for V and 7 bases for J; bases not matched to a gene: 7. CDR1 is MNHEY and CDR2 is SMNVEV in the germline V gene (reference sequence). The CDR3 DNA sequence: TGTGCCAGCAGTTCCAACAGGGGAAGCCAGCCCCAGCATTTT. Residues: CASSSNRGSQPQHF.

The chain is built from TRBV19 and TRBJ1-2; D gene unclear. Germline CDR1 is LNHDA and CDR2 is SQIVND (reference sequence). V lost 3 bases, J lost 5 bases, and 28 bases lay in between. This CDR3 has 19 amino acids. As DNA, the CDR3 is TGTGCCAGTAGTATTATGGGTTCGGCAGGCACTCTTTTAACTTATGGCTACACCTTC. Translating it yields CASSIMGSAGTLLTYGYTF.

V gene TRBV5-1 combines with J gene TRBJ2-5; 11 nucleotides agree with TRBD2. Germline V gives CDR1 SGHRS, CDR2 YFSETQ. The V and J ends lost 6 bases and 0 bases, in that order; junction bases with no gene match: 4. The CDR3 totals 15 residues. The DNA of the CDR3 is TGCGCCAGCACCGGGACTAGCGGTAACCAAGAGACCCAGTACTTC. Protein sequence: CASTGTSGNQETQYF.

V is TRBV27 and J is TRBJ1-2; the D gene is possibly TRBD1 (6 bases). V gave up 0 bases and J gave up 4 bases, with 12 bases separating them. Germline V gene data show CDR1 as MNHEY and CDR2 as SMNVEV (reference sequence). The CDR3 has 15 amino acids. The CDR3 DNA is TGTGCCAGCAGTTTATCTGGCAGAGGGGGCTATGGCTACACCTTC. Protein sequence: CASSLSGRGGYGYTF.

The V and J genes are TRBV19 and TRBJ1-3; 8 nucleotides align to TRBD1. After removal of 6 bases from V and 0 bases from J, the junction contained 13 bases not matched to a gene. CDR1 LNHDA and CDR2 SQIVND come from the germline V gene (reference sequence). This CDR3 region has 18 residues. The CDR3 nucleotides read TGTGCCAGTAGAAAAGAGACAGGGGTTGTATTCTCTGGAAACACCATATATTTT. Encoded protein: CASRKETGVVFSGNTIYF.

The chain joins TRBV27 to TRBJ1-1; D remains unclear. V gave up 2 bases and J gave up 8 bases, with 9 bases separating them. The CDR3 runs 12 residues. Germline V gene data show CDR1 as MNHEY and CDR2 as SMNVEV (reference sequence). The CDR3 bases are TGTGCCAGCAGTTTACTAGGAGCCGAAGCTTTCTTT. It encodes CASSLLGAEAFF.

The chain uses TRBV19 and TRBJ2-1; the match to TRBD2 covers 11 bases. The CDR3 contains 15 residues. Trimming removed 7 bases from V and 7 bases from J; junction bases left unmatched: 9. CDR1 and CDR2 from the germline V gene are LNHDA and SQIVND (reference sequence). CDR3 sequence reads: CASIPSGRRANEQFF. Written as DNA, the CDR3 is TGTGCCAGTATTCCTAGCGGGAGGAGAGCAAATGAGCAGTTCTTC.

The V call is TRBV19, the J call TRBJ2-1, with TRBD2 matching 8 bases. The V and J ends lost 10 bases and 10 bases, in that order; junction bases with no gene match: 12. CDR3 length: 13 amino acids. The germline V gene encodes CDR1 LNHDA and CDR2 SQIVND (reference sequence). The CDR3 coding sequence is TGTGCCACCGGGGGGGAGCGGGGCAGAGAGCAGTTCTTC. Translating it yields CATGGERGREQFF. The variable domain in full, completed from reference TRBV19 and TRBJ2-1, reads DGGITQSPKYLFRKEGQNVTLSCEQNLNHDAMYWYRQDPGQGLRLIYYSQIVNDFQKGDIAEGYSVSREKKESFPLTVTSAQKNPTAFYLCATGGERGREQFFGPGTRLTVL.

V is TRBV4-2 and J is TRBJ2-1, with 9 bases that match TRBD2. The trim removed 0 bases at V and 12 bases at J, leaving 9 bases unmatched. Germline-derived CDR1 and CDR2 are LGHNA and YNFKEQ. CDR3 size: 15 residues. The chain's CDR3 is CASSQDIRATSGQFF. The CDR3 coding sequence is TGTGCCAGCAGCCAAGATATTAGGGCGACTAGCGGGCAGTTCTTC.

This chain links TRBV5-5 with TRBJ1-3, with 9 positions matching TRBD1. Trimming at V came to 5 bases and at J to 4 bases, leaving 4 bases not matched to a gene. Germline lookup yields CDR1 SGHKS and CDR2 YYEKEE (reference sequence). CDR3 length: 14 residues. CDR3 in DNA: TGTGCCAGCAGTTGGACAGGGGAAGGAAACACCATATATTTT. Its translation: CASSWTGEGNTIYF.

This chain uses TRBV2 with TRBJ2-5, with 12 bases matching TRBD2. CDR1 is SNHLY and CDR2 is FYNNEI in the germline V gene. The trim removed 11 bases at V and 9 bases at J, leaving 10 bases unmatched. The CDR3 runs 13 residues. As DNA, the CDR3 is TGTGCCCTTCAGTCGCTAGCGGGAGGGGCCCAGTACTTC. This translates into CALQSLAGGAQYF.

The CDR3 reads CASSYGGRNTEAFF. The DNA for the CDR3 is TGTGCCAGCAGTTACGGCGGCAGGAACACTGAAGCTTTCTTT. The genes are TRBV6-5 and TRBJ1-1; D is undetermined. CDR3 length: 14 amino acids. CDR1 is MNHEY and CDR2 is SVGAGI in the germline V gene. Trimming left V 2 bases short and J 1 base short, with 8 bases between.

This clone has a single count. The gene calls are TRBV11-3 and TRBJ1-1; D remains ambiguous. V was clipped by 3 bases and J by 2 bases, with 7 bases between them. This CDR3 comprises 13 residues. Germline values: CDR1 SGHNT, CDR2 YENEEA. CDR3 amino acids: CASSFALNTEAFF. The CDR3 coding sequence is TGTGCCAGCAGCTTTGCGCTTAACACTGAAGCTTTCTTT.

The CDR3, as DNA: TGTGCCAGCAGCTTAGGGGGGAAGGGCGGCGGGGAGACCCAGTACTTC. It encodes CASSLGGKGGGETQYF. The chain has TRBV13 and TRBJ2-5, with TRBD2 as a possible D gene (5 bases). The CDR3 sequence is 16 residues long. Germline V lookup: CDR1 PRHDT, CDR2 FYEKMQ (reference sequence). V was shortened by 0 bases and J by 5 bases, with 16 bases between the two germline ends.

This rearrangement joins TRBV28 to TRBJ1-2, with TRBD1 matching over 9 bases. The J segment lost 3 bases and the V segment lost 2 bases, leaving 4 bases of the junction unmatched. This CDR3 has 15 residues. CDR1 MDHEN and CDR2 SYDVKM come from the germline V gene. The CDR3 nucleotides read TGTGCCAGCAGTTTAGGGACAGGGATCGACTATGGCTACACCTTC. Its protein is CASSLGTGIDYGYTF.

This chain connects TRBV28 to TRBJ2-3; no clear D. The germline gives CDR1 MDHEN, CDR2 SYDVKM. With 3 bases removed from V and 2 bases from J, the gap between germline ends came to 6 bases. CDR3 size: 13 residues. CDR3 bases: TGTGCCAGCAGTTTGAGACACACAGATACGCAGTATTTT. This gives the protein CASSLRHTDTQYF.

This clone was seen only a few times. This may be a read error, as it is one base from a much larger clone. V and J are TRBV11-2 and TRBJ1-5; 9 nucleotides match TRBD1. Per germline, CDR1 SGHAT and CDR2 FQNNGV. The V segment lost 1 base and the J segment 2 bases; nucleotides outside the gene matches: 0. CDR3 length: 15 amino acids. CDR3 DNA: TGTGCCAGCAGCTTAGGGACAGGGGGCAATCAGCCCCAGCATTTT. It translates to CASSLGTGGNQPQHF.

This clone was detected only once. The chain has TRBV5-1 and TRBJ2-2; 10 nucleotides agree with TRBD2. CDR1 SGHRS and CDR2 YFSETQ come from the germline V gene. The length of the CDR3 is 16 residues. J was trimmed by 0 bases and V by 2 bases; bases with no gene match: 1. The CDR3 DNA reads TGCGCCAGCAGCTTCAGCGGGGGGGCGAACACCGGGGAGCTGTTTTTT. Encoded protein: CASSFSGGANTGELFF.

A word on this clone: At the DNA level, this CDR3 is encoded by other sequences in the same sample as well. The gene calls are TRBV5-1 and TRBJ2-1, with 12 bases matching TRBD2. The germline gives CDR1 SGHRS, CDR2 YFSETQ. The CDR3 extends over 16 amino acids. The V gene end was trimmed by 0 bases and the J gene end by 4 bases; junction bases not matched to a gene: 2. CDR3 DNA sequence: TGCGCCAGCAGCTTGGCGACTAGCGGGGGATACAATGAGCAGTTCTTC. Its protein product is CASSLATSGGYNEQFF.

This clone was seen a handful of times. The chain is built from TRBV19 and TRBJ1-5; D remains unclear. CDR3 length: 16 residues. CDR1 and CDR2 from the germline V gene are LNHDA and SQIVND (reference sequence). V shed 6 bases and J shed 3 bases, with 18 bases lying between them. CDR3 in amino acids: CASREWVGSANQPQHF. The CDR3 DNA reads TGTGCCAGTAGGGAATGGGTCGGGTCCGCCAATCAGCCCCAGCATTTT.

This rearrangement joins TRBV7-2 to TRBJ1-1; TRBD1 matches at 7 bases. This CDR3 is built from 14 residues. Germline V lookup: CDR1 SGHTA, CDR2 FQGNSA. After removal of 5 bases from V and 4 bases from J, the junction contained 7 bases not matched to a gene. The CDR3 here is CASSHDDRVTEAFF. CDR3 coding DNA: TGTGCCAGCAGCCACGATGACAGGGTCACTGAAGCTTTCTTT.

The CDR3 region has the DNA TGTGCCAGCAGCTTAGTGCAGGACACTGAAGCTTTCTTT. Translation: CASSLVQDTEAFF. V usage is TRBV7-2 and J usage is TRBJ1-1; D not resolved. The CDR3 contains 13 residues. Germline-derived CDR1 and CDR2 are SGHTA and FQGNSA. V lost 1 base and J lost 3, with 6 bases in between. Full variable domain (outside the CDR3, taken from reference TRBV7-2 and TRBJ1-1): GAGVSQSPSNKVTEKGKDVELRCDPISGHTALYWYRQSLGQGLEFLIYFQGNSAPDKSGLPSDRFSAERTGGSVSTLTIQRTQQEDSAVYLCASSLVQDTEAFFGQGTRLTVV.

DNA of the CDR3: TGCGCCAGCAGCCAAGGCGCCCGAATGAACACCGGGGAGCTGTTTTTT. Translated, it gives CASSQGARMNTGELFF. The chain has TRBV4-1 and TRBJ2-2; D unresolved. Germline V gene data show CDR1 as MGHRA and CDR2 as YSYEKL. The CDR3 extends over 16 amino acids. Between the trimmed V and J ends, which lost 1 base and 1 base, there was a span of 10 bases.

This chain connects TRBV10-3 to TRBJ1-1; 8 bases align to TRBD1. The germline V gene encodes CDR1 ENHRY and CDR2 SYGVKD. Trimming took 8 bases from V and 1 from J; bases not matched to a gene: 6. The CDR3 is 14 amino acids. The DNA for the CDR3 is TGTGCCATCGATACCGGGACAGGGAACACTGAAGCTTTCTTT. The encoded protein is CAIDTGTGNTEAFF.

Only a few counts were recorded for this clone. The chain carries TRBV7-3 and TRBJ1-2; no clear D gene. The CDR3 is 15 amino acids. Germline assignment: CDR1 SGHTA and CDR2 FQGTGA. Trimming cost V 1 base and J 2 bases, with 11 bases left between them. In DNA, the CDR3 is TGTGCCAGCAGCTTAAACGTCGCGGGGAACTATGGCTACACCTTC. This sequence encodes CASSLNVAGNYGYTF.

This clone was observed a single time. The chain has TRBV5-5 and TRBJ1-4; D gene uncertain. Trimming shortened V by 4 bases and J by 4 bases, and 11 bases separated the two germline ends. The CDR3 totals 14 residues. Germline V gives CDR1 SGHKS, CDR2 YYEKEE (reference sequence). The chain's CDR3 is CASSKPGYNEKLFF. CDR3 DNA: TGTGCCAGCAGCAAACCGGGTTATAATGAAAAACTGTTTTTT.

The V gene is TRBV2, the J gene TRBJ2-3, with D perhaps TRBD2 (6 bases). Germline V gene lookup returns CDR1 SNHLY and CDR2 FYNNEI. This CDR3 region has 14 residues. Trimming removed 7 bases at V and 2 bases at J, with 13 bases between. This CDR3 reads CASTVGGPTDTQYF. In DNA form, the CDR3 reads TGTGCCAGCACTGTGGGGGGACCCACAGATACGCAGTATTTT.

This chain links TRBV6-2 or TRBV6-3 with TRBJ2-7; 11 bases fit TRBD2. The CDR3 spans 19 residues. With 5 bases clipped from V and 0 bases from J, the junction kept 15 bases outside the gene matches. The germline V gene has CDR1 MNHEY and CDR2 SVGEGT. The chain's CDR3 is CASSLDLSVLAGDSYEQYF. CDR3 nucleotide sequence: TGTGCCAGCAGTCTCGACCTTTCCGTACTAGCGGGGGACTCCTACGAGCAGTACTTC.

The chain employs TRBV18 and TRBJ2-7; D is possibly TRBD1 (6 bases). V lost 4 bases, J lost 5 bases, and 30 bases lay in between. Germline CDR1 is KGHSH and CDR2 is LQKENI. CDR3 length: 19 residues. Here the CDR3 reads CASSRLSRQGFAGSHEQYF. The CDR3 bases are TGTGCCAGCTCACGACTCTCGAGGCAGGGGTTTGCCGGGTCTCACGAGCAGTACTTC.

This chain connects TRBV7-9 to TRBJ1-6; D is unclear. Germline V lookup: CDR1 SEHNR, CDR2 FQNEAQ (reference sequence). The V end lost 4 bases, the J end lost 7 bases, and 14 bases lay between the germline ends. The CDR3 has 15 residues. The CDR3 is CASSYGEVLNSPLHF. For the CDR3, the DNA is TGTGCCAGCAGCTATGGGGAGGTCCTCAATTCACCCCTCCACTTT.

A single count supports this clone. The chain recombines TRBV18 with TRBJ1-2, with 7 positions matching TRBD1. There are 16 residues in the CDR3. Germline assignment: CDR1 KGHSH and CDR2 LQKENI. Trimming cost V 7 bases and J 3 bases; bases outside gene matches: 14. The CDR3 spells CASWAGQRSNYYGYTF. The CDR3 DNA follows: TGTGCCAGCTGGGCGGGACAGCGATCTAACTACTATGGCTACACCTTC.